This note documents a single T cell receptor (beta chain) sequence. As yet, its antigen is unknown. This specimen belongs to a study of T cells after yellow fever vaccination. Broader study findings: Overlap between CD4 and CD8 compartments was detected for a small share of clonotypes. The study found a weaker secondary response that peaked faster, day 5 versus 15. Reappearance after the booster was seen for most primary-vaccination clones, at 95% to 96% CD4 and around 90% CD8.

MiXCR, applied by TCRdb to the 5' RACE reads, yields one record per CDR3 protein. Seen here are 340,000 or so distinct CDR3 sequences, around an eighth observed once, and the top ten hold roughly 3.1%. Trimming took 0 bases from V and 1 from J; bases not matched to a gene: 11. CDR3 length: 18 amino acids. Germline V gene lookup returns CDR1 DFQATT and CDR2 SNEGSKA (reference sequence). This receptor was obtained from a man aged 18-30 years who received the YFV17D yellow fever vaccine. This specimen was CD4+ T cells sorted from PBMCs, taken 15 days after the yellow fever booster vaccination. This chain connects TRBV20-1 to TRBJ1-5; TRBD1 matches 8 bases. The CDR3 region is CSARDVRTGLGSNQPQHF. CDR3 in DNA: TGCAGTGCTAGAGATGTCCGGACAGGGTTAGGAAGCAATCAGCCCCAGCATTTT.